The rows below give T cell receptor beta chains drawn from one sample of a study of a mutant IDH1 vaccine in newly diagnosed glioma. Sequenced by immunoSEQ multiplex PCR; TCRdb stores in-frame clones only, minus some. The sample records about 92,000 clones, under 90% being singletons. Here the sequenced sample was PBMCs, taken from a glioma patient treated with radiotherapy, temozolomide or both. Receptor source: a woman in her fifties or sixties with glioma. Both conserved end residues are part of each CDR3. Fields, in order: clone size, V gene, J gene, CDR3 protein. Only some rows state a clone size, as once, few, many or a class for expanded clones.

.	TRBV5-1	TRBJ2-5	CASSQDQETQYF
once	TRBV9	TRBJ1-3	CASSEMMGWSGNTIYF
.	TRBV7-9	TRBJ2-1	CASSTGTAYNEQFF
.	TRBV5-4	TRBJ1-4	CASSLGQGNEKLFF
.	TRBV18	TRBJ1-2	CASSPPGGDYGYTF
.	TRBV6-5	TRBJ1-2	CASSRGAYSNYGYTF
.	TRBV10-3	TRBJ1-2	CATRDSSWYGYTF
.	TRBV7-2	TRBJ1-2	CASSSRTGDYRGYTF
few	TRBV7-2	TRBJ2-7	CASSPEGGGRQYF
.	TRBV5-6	TRBJ1-1	CASSWRGALNTEAFF
once	TRBV25-1	TRBJ2-7	CASSARGPPYEQYF
.	TRBV29-1	TRBJ2-7	CSVGGAGQYF
.	TRBV7-9	TRBJ2-5	CASSFYLGGEETQYF
.	TRBV6-1	TRBJ1-4	CATTQGAWEKLFF
.	TRBV5-1	TRBJ2-3	CASSRSLAGGLTDTQYF
.	TRBV4-1	TRBJ2-7	CASSLIGGRGAEYEQYF
.	TRBV27	TRBJ1-2	CASRNRGANYGYTF
.	TRBV5-1	TRBJ1-2	CASTVGQGVHGYTF
once	TRBV4-1	TRBJ1-1	CASSQPQGVLTEAFF
.	TRBV9	TRBJ2-7	CASSVGTSNPREQYF
.	TRBV18	TRBJ1-6	CASSAGTGRNSPLHF
few	TRBV2	TRBJ1-2	CASRELRQGMYGYTF
.	TRBV18	TRBJ1-2	CASSPFTGSYGYTF
few	TRBV29-1	TRBJ1-1	CSVGDKMNTEAFF
.	TRBV30	TRBJ2-2	CAWRSGMNTGELFF
few	TRBV30	TRBJ1-1	CAWERGVPTEAFF
.	TRBV30	TRBJ1-5	CAWSVKGGNQPQHF
.	TRBV5-4	TRBJ2-7	CASSSPGQGAYEQYF
few	TRBV5-4	TRBJ2-7	CASSLSEGHEQYF
.	TRBV18	TRBJ2-7	CASRTEAYEQYF
.	TRBV30	TRBJ1-1	CAWSDDIMNTEAFF